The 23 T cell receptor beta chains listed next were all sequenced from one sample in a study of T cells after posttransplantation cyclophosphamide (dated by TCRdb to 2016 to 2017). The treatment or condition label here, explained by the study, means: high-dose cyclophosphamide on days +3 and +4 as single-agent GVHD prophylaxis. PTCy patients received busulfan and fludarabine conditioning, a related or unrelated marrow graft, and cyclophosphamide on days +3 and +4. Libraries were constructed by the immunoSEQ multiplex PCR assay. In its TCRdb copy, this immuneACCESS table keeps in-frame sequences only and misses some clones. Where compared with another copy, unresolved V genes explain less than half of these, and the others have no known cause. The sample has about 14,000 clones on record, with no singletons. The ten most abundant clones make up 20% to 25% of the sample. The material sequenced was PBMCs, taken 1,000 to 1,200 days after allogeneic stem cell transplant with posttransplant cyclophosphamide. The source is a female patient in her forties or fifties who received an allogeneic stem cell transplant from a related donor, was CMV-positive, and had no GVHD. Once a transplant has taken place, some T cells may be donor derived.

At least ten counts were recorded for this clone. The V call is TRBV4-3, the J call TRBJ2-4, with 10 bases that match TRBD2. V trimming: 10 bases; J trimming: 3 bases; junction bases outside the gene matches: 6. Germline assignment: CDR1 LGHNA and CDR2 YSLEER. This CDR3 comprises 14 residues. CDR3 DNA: TGCGCCACCACAAGCGGGGGGGACAAAAACATTCAGTACTTC. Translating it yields CATTSGGDKNIQYF.

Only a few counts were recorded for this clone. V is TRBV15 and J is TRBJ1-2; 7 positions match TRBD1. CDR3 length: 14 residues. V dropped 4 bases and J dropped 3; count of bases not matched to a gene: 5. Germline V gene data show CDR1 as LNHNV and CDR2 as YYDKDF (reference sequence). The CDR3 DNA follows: TGTGCCACCAGCATACAGGGGTTCGACTATGGCTACACCTTC. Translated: CATSIQGFDYGYTF.

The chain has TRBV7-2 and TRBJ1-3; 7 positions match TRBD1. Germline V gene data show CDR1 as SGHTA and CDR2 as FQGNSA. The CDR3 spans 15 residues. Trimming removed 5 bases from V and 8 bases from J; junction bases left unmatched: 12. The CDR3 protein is CASSRRETGQDTIYF. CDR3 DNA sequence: TGTGCCAGCAGCCGACGAGAGACAGGGCAAGACACCATATATTTT.

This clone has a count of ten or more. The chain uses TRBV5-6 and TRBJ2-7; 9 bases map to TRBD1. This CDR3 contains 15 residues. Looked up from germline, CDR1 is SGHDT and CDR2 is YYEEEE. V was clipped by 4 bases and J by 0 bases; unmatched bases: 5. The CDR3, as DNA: TGTGCCAGCAGCCCCGGGACAGGGCCCTCCTACGAGCAGTACTTC. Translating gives CASSPGTGPSYEQYF.

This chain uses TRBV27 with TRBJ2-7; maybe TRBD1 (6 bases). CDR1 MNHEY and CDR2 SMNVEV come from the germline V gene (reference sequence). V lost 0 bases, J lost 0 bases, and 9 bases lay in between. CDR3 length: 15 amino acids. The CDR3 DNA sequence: TGTGCCAGCAGTTTATCGGACAGTGGCTCCTACGAGCAGTACTTC. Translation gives CASSLSDSGSYEQYF.

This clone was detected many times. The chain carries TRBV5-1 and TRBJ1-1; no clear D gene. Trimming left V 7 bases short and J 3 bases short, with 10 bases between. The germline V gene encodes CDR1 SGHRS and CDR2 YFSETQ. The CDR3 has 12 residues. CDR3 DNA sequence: TGCGCCAGCCGGGGTGTGGACACTGAAGCTTTCTTT. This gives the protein CASRGVDTEAFF.

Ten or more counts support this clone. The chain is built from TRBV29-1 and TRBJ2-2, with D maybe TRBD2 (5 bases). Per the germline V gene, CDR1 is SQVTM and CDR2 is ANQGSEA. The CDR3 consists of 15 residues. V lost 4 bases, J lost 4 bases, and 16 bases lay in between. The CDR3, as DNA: TGCAGCGTTGGGTCCGGGGTGAGCGCCACCGGGGAGCTGTTTTTT. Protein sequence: CSVGSGVSATGELFF.

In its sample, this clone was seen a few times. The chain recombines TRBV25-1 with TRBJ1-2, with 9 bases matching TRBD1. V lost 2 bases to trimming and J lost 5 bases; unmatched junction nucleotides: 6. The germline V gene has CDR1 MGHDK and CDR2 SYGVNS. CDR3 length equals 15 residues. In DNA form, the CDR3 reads TGTGCCAGCAGTGAACCGGGGACAGGGATTTATGGCTACACCTTC. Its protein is CASSEPGTGIYGYTF.

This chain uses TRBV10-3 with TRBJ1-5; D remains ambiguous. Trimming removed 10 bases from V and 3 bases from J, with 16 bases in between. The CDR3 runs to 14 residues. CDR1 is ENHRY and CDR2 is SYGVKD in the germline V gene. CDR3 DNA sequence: TGTGCCACCTCTTTCGGTAGCACCAATCAGCCCCAGCATTTT. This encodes CATSFGSTNQPQHF.

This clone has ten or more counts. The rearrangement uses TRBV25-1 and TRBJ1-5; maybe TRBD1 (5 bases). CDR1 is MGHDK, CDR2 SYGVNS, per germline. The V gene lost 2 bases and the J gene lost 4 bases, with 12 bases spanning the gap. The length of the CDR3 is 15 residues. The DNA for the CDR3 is TGTGCCAGCAGTGAAGGTACGACAGCAAATCAGCCCCAGCATTTT. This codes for CASSEGTTANQPQHF.

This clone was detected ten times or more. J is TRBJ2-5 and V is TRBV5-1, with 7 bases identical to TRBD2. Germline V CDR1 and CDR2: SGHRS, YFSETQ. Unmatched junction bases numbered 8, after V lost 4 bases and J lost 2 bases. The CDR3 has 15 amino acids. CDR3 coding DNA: TGCGCCAGCAGCGGGGAGCGGGGCAGGCAAGAGACCCAGTACTTC. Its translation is CASSGERGRQETQYF.

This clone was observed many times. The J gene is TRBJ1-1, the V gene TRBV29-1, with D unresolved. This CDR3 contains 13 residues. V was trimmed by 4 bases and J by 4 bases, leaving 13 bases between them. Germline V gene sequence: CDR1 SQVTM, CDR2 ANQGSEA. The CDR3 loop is CSVGLILATEAFF. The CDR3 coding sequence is TGCAGCGTTGGCCTGATCTTGGCCACTGAAGCTTTCTTT.

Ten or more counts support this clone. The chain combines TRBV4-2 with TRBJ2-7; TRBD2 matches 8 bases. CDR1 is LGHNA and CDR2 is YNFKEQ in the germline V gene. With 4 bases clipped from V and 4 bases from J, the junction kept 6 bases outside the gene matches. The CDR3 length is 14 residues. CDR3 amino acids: CASSRGLVGYEQYF. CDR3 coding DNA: TGTGCCAGCAGCCGGGGACTAGTGGGTTACGAGCAGTACTTC.

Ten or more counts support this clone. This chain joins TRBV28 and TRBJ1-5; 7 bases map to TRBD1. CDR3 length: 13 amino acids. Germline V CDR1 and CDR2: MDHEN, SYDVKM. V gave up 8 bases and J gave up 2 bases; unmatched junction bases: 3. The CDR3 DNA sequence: TGTGCCAGCCGACAGGGTGGCAATCAGCCCCAGCATTTT. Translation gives CASRQGGNQPQHF.

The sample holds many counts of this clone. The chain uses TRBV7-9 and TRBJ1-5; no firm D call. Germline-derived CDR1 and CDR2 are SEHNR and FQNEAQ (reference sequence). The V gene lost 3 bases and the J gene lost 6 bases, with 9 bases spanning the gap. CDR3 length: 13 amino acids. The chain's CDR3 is CASSFEGGQPQHF. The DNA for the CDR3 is TGTGCCAGCAGCTTCGAGGGTGGTCAGCCCCAGCATTTT.

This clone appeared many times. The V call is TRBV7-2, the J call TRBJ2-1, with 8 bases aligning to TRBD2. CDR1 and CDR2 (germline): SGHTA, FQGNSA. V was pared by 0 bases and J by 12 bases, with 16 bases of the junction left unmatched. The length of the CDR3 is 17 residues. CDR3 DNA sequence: TGTGCCAGCAGCTTAGCAGGAGCGGGGGCCGCTTGGGAAGTGCAGTTCTTC. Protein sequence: CASSLAGAGAAWEVQFF.

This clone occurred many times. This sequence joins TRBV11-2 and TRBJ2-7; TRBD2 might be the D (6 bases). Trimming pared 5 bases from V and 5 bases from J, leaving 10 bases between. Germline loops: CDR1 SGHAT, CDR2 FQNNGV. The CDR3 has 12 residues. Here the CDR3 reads CASSLGGHEQYF. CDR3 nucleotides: TGTGCCAGCAGCCTGGGGGGACACGAGCAGTACTTC.

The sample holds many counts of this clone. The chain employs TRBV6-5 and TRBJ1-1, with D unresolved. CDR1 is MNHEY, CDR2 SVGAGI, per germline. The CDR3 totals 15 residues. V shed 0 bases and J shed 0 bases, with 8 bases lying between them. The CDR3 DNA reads TGTGCCAGCAGTTACTCGCCACAGATGAACACTGAAGCTTTCTTT. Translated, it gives CASSYSPQMNTEAFF.

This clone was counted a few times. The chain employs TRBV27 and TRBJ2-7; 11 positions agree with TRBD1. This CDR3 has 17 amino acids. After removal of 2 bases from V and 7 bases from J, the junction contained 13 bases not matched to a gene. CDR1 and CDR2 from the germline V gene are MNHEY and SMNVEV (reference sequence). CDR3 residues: CASSLQGPGQGDGEQYF. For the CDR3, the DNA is TGTGCCAGCAGTTTACAGGGACCGGGACAGGGGGATGGTGAGCAGTACTTC.

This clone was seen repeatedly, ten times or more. CDR3 residues: CASSAGTGVLNEQFF. The CDR3 DNA is TGCGCCAGCAGTGCCGGGACAGGGGTTCTAAATGAGCAGTTCTTC. J is TRBJ2-1 and V is TRBV10-1; 10 bases map to TRBD1. The germline gives CDR1 WNHNN, CDR2 SYGVQD (reference sequence). This CDR3 has 15 residues. V shed 4 bases, J shed 7 bases, and the junction held 7 bases outside the gene matches.

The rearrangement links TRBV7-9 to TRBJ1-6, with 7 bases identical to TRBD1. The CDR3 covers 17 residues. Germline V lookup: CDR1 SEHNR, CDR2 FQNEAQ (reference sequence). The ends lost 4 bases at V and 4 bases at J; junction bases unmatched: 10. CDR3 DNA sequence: TGTGCCAGCAGCTCCCACCTCGGGGACAGTTATAATTCACCCCTCCACTTT. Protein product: CASSSHLGDSYNSPLHF.

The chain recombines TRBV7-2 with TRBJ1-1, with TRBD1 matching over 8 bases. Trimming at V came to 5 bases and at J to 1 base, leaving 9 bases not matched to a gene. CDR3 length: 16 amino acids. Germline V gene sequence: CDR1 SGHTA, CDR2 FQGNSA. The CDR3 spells CASSAGTGGGNTEAFF. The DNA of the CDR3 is TGTGCCAGCAGCGCCGGGACAGGAGGCGGGAACACTGAAGCTTTCTTT.

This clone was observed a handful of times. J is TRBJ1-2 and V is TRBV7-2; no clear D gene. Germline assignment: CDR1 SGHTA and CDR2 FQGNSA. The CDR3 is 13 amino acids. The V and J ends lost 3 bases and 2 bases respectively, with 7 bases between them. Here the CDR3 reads CASSLSPNYGYTF. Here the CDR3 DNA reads TGTGCCAGCAGCTTGAGTCCGAACTATGGCTACACCTTC.